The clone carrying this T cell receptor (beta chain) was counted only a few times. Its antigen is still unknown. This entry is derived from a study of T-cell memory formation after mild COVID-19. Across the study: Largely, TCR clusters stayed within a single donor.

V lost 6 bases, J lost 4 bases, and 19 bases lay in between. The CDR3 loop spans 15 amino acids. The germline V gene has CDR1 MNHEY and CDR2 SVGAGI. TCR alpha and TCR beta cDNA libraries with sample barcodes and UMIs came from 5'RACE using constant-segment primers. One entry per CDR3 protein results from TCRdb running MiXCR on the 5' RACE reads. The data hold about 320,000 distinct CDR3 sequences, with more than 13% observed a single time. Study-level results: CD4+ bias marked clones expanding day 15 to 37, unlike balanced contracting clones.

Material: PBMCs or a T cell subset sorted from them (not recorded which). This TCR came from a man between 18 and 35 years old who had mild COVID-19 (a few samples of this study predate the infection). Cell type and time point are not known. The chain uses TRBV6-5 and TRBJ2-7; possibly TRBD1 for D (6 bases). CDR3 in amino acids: CASSQQGVGQYEQYF. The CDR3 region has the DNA TGTGCCAGCAGCCAACAGGGTGTGGGGCAGTACGAGCAGTACTTC.